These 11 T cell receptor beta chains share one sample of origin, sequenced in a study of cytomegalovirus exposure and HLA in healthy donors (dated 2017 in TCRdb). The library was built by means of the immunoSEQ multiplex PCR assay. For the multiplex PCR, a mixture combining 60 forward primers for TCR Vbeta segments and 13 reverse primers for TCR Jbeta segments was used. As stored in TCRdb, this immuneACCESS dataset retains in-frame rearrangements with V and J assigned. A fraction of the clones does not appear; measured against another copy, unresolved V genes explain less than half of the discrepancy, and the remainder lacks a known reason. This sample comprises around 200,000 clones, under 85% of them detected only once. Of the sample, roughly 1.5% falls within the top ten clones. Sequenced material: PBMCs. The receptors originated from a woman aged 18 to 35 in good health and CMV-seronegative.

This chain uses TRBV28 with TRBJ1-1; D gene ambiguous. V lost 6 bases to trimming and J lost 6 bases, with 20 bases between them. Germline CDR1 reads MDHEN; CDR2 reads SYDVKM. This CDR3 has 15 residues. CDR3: CASSSGRPGTAEAFF. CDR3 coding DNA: TGTGCCAGCAGCTCCGGACGCCCGGGAACGGCTGAAGCTTTCTTT.

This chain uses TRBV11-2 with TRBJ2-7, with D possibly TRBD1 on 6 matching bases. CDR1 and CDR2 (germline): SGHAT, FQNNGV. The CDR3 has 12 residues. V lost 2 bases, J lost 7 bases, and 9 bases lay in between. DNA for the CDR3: TGTGCCAGCAGCTTAACAGGGCGGGAGCAGTACTTC. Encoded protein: CASSLTGREQYF.

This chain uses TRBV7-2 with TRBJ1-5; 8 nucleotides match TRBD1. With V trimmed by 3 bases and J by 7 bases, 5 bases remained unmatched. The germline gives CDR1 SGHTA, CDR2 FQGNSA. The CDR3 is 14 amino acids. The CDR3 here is CASSFDRGAQPQHF. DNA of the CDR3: TGTGCCAGCAGCTTCGACAGGGGAGCCCAGCCCCAGCATTTT.

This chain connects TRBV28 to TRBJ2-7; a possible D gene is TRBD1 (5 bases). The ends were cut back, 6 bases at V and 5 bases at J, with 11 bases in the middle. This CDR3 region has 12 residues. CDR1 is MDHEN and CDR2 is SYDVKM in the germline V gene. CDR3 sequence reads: CASRQGFDEQYF. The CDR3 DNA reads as TGTGCCAGCAGGCAGGGTTTCGACGAGCAGTACTTC.

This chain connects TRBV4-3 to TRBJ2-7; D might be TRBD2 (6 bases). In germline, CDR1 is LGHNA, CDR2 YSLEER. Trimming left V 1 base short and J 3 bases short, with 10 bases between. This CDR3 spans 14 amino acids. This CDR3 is CASSQGLDYYEQYF. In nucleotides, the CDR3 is TGCGCCAGCAGCCAAGGACTAGATTACTACGAGCAGTACTTC.

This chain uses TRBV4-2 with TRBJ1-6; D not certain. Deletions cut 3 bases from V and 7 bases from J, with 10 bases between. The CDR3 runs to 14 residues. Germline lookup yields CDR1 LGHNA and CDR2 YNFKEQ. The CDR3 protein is CASSQESGNSPLHF. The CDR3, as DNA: TGTGCCAGCAGCCAGGAAAGCGGGAATTCACCCCTCCACTTT.

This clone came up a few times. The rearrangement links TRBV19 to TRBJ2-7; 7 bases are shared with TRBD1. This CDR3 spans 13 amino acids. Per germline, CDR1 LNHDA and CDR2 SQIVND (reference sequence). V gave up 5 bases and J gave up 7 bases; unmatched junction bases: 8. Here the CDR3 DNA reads TGTGCCAGTAGTCTCCAGACAGGGAGTGAGCAGTACTTC. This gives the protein CASSLQTGSEQYF.

CDR3 sequence: CASSAGQGTEQYF. The CDR3 DNA sequence: TGTGCCAGCAGTGCGGGACAGGGGACCGAGCAGTACTTC. The chain has TRBV25-1 and TRBJ2-7; 10 nucleotides align to TRBD1. Trimming removed 4 bases from V and 6 bases from J; junction bases left unmatched: 3. This CDR3 contains 13 residues. CDR1 is MGHDK and CDR2 is SYGVNS in the germline V gene.

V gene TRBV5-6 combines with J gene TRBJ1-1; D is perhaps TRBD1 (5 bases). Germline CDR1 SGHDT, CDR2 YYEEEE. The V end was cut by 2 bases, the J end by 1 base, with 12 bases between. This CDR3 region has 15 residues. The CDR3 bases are TGTGCCAGCAGCTTAGGGACTACTAAGAACACTGAAGCTTTCTTT. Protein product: CASSLGTTKNTEAFF. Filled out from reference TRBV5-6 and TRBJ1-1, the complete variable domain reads DAGVTQSPTHLIKTRGQQVTLRCSPKSGHDTVSWYQQALGQGPQFIFQYYEEEERQRGNFPDRFSGHQFPNYSSELNVNALLLGDSALYLCASSLGTTKNTEAFFGQGTRLTVV.

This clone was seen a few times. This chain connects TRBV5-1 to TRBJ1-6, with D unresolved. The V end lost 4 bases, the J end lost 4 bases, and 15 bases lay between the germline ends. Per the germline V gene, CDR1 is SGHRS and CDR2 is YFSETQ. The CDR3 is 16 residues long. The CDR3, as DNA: TGCGCCAGCAGCGCTGGGTCTCAAGCGTATAATTCACCCCTCCACTTT. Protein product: CASSAGSQAYNSPLHF.

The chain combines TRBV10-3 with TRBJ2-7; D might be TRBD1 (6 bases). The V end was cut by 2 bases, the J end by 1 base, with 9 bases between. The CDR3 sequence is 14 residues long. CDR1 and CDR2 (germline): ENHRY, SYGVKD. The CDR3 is CAISELGGSYEQYF. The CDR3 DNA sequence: TGTGCCATCAGTGAGCTAGGGGGTTCCTACGAGCAGTACTTC.